Presented here are 2 T cell receptor beta chains from one specimen sequenced in a study of memory CD4+ T cells and cytomegalovirus serostatus. Single viable CD3+CD4+CD8-CD45RO+ cells were sorted as the memory CD4+ T cells. Clones were read by immunoSEQ multiplex PCR, and TCRdb kept only the in-frame ones, dropping some. The sample has some 67,000 clones; about 80% are singletons. Sequencing input: memory CD4+ T cells from blood. These receptors were taken from an adult in good health and CMV-seropositive.

The chain carries TRBV6-4 and TRBJ1-2, with TRBD1 matching 7 bases. The germline gives CDR1 MRHNA, CDR2 SNTAGT. This CDR3 is built from 16 residues. V was pared by 4 bases and J by 2 bases, with 10 bases of the junction left unmatched. The CDR3 DNA reads as TGTGCCAGCAGTGTCCAACCGGGACAGCCAAACTATGGCTACACCTTC. This translates into CASSVQPGQPNYGYTF.

The table lists this clone with a count of one. At one end the junction does not follow the germline gene, possibly because of a read error. This chain uses TRBV29-1 with TRBJ2-1; 8 bases agree with TRBD1. The CDR3 has 12 residues. Germline CDR1 and CDR2: SQVTM and ANQGSEA. CDR3 amino acids: CSVDEVAGQDLF. CDR3 nucleotides: TGCAGCGTTGATGAGGTCGCGGGACAGGATCTCTTC.